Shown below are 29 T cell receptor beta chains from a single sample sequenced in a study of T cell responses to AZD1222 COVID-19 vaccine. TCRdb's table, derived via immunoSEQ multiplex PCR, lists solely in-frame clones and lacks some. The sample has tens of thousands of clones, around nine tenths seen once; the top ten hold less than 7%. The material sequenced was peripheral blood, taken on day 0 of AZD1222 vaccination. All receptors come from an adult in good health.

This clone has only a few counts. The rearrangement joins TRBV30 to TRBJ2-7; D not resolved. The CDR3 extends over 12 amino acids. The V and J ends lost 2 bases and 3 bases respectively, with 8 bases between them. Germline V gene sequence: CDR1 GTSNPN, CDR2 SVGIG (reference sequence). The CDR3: CAWSPWDYEQYF. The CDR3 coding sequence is TGTGCCTGGAGTCCCTGGGACTACGAGCAGTACTTC.

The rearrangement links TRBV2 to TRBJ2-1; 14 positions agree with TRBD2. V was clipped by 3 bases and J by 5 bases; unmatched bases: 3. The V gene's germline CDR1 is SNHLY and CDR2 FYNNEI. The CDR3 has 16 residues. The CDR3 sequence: CASSDGTSGRDNEQFF. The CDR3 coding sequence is TGTGCCAGCAGTGATGGGACTAGCGGGAGAGACAATGAGCAGTTCTTC.

Written as DNA, the CDR3 is TGTGCCAGCAGCTTAGGCGGGCGGGGAGAGACCCAGTACTTC. Encoded protein: CASSLGGRGETQYF. The rearrangement joins TRBV7-2 to TRBJ2-5, with a tentative D call TRBD2 (6 bases). Trimming cost V 1 base and J 4 bases, with 10 bases left between them. This CDR3 spans 14 amino acids. CDR1 is SGHTA and CDR2 is FQGNSA in the germline V gene.

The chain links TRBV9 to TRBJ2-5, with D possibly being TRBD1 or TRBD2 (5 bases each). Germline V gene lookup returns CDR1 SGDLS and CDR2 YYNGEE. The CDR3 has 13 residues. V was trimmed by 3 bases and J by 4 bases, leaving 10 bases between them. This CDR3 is CASSGGSRETQYF. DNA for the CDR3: TGTGCCAGCAGCGGGGGGAGCCGAGAGACCCAGTACTTC.

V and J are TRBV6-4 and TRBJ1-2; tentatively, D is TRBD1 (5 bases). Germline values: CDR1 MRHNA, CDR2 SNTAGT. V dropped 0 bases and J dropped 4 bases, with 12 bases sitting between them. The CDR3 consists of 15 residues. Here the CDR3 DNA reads TGTGCCAGCAGTGACTCGGGGGAGTCAAGCTATGGCTACACCTTC. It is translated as CASSDSGESSYGYTF.

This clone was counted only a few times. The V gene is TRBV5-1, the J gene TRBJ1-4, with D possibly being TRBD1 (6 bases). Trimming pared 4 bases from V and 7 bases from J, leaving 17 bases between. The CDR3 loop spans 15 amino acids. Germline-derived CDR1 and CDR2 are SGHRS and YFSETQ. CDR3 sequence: CASSEGGGEGEKLFF. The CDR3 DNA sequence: TGCGCCAGCAGCGAGGGGGGCGGCGAGGGTGAAAAACTGTTTTTT.

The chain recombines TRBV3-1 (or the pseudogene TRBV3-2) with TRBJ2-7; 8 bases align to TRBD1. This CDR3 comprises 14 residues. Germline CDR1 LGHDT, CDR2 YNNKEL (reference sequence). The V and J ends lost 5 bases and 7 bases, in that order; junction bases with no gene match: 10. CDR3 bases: TGTGCCAGCAGCGCTCGACAGGGGCCCTGGGAGCAGTACTTC. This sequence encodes CASSARQGPWEQYF.

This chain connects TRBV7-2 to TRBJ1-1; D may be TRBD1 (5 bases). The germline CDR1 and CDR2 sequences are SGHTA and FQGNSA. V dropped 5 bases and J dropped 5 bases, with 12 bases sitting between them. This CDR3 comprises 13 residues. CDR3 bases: TGTGCCAGCAGCCCCCAGGGATGGACTGAAGCTTTCTTT. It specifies CASSPQGWTEAFF.

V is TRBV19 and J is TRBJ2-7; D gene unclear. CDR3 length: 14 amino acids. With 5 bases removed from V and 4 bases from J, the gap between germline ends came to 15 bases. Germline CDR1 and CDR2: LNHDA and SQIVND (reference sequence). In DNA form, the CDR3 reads TGTGCCAGTAGTCCCGGTTTTTCCGGATACGAGCAGTACTTC. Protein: CASSPGFSGYEQYF.

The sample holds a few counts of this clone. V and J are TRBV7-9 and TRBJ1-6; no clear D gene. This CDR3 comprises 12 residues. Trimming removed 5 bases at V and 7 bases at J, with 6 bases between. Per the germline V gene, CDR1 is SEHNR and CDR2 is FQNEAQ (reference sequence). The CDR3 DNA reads TGTGCCAGCAGCCCATCGAATTCACCCCTCCACTTT. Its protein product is CASSPSNSPLHF.

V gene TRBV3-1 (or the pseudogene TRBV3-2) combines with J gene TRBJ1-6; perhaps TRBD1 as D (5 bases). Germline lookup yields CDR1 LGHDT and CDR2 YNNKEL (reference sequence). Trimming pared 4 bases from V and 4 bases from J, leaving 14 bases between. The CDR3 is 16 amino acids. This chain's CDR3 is CASSRQDMNYNSPLHF. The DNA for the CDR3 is TGTGCCAGCAGCCGGCAGGACATGAATTATAATTCACCCCTCCACTTT.

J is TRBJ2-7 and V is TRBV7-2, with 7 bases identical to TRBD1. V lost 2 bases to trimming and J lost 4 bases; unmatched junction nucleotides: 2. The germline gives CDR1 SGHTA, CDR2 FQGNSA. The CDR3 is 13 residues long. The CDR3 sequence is CASSLSRGYEQYF. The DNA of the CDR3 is TGTGCCAGCAGCTTAAGCAGGGGGTACGAGCAGTACTTC.

CDR3 loop: CASRVNRGYNSPLHF. The CDR3 region has the DNA TGTGCCAGCAGGGTAAACAGGGGTTATAATTCACCCCTCCACTTT. V usage is TRBV6-5 and J usage is TRBJ1-6, with TRBD1 matching over 7 bases. J gave up 4 bases and V 6 bases, and 6 bases lay outside the gene matches. The CDR3 is 15 amino acids. Germline assignment: CDR1 MNHEY and CDR2 SVGAGI.

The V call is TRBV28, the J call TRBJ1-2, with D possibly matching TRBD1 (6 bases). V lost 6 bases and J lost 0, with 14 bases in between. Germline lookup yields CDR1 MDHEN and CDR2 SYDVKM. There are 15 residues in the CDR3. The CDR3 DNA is TGTGCCAGCAGGACAGCCCCAGGGGCTAACTATGGCTACACCTTC. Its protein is CASRTAPGANYGYTF.

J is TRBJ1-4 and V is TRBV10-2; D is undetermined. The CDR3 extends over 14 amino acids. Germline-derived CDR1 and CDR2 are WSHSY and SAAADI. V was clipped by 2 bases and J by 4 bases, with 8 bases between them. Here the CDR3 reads CASSELSDNEKLFF. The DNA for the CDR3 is TGCGCCAGCAGTGAGCTTTCGGATAATGAAAAACTGTTTTTT.

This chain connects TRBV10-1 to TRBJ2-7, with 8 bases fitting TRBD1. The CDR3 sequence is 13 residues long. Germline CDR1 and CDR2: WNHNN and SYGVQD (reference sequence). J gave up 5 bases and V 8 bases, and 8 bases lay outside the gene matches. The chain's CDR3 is CASDRGGFHEQYF. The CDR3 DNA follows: TGCGCCAGCGACAGGGGAGGTTTCCACGAGCAGTACTTC.

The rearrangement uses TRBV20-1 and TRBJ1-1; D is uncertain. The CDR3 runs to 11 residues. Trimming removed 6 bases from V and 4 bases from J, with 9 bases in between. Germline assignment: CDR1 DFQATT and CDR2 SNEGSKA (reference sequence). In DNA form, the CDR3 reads TGCAGTGCCGAACCAACCACTGAAGCTTTCTTT. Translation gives CSAEPTTEAFF.

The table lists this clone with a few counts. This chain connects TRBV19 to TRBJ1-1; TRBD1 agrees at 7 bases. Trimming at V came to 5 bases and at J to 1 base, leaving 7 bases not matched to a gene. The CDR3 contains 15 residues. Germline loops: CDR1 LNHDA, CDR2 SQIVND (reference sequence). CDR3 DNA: TGTGCCAGTAGTCTGGCCGGGACAGAGAACACTGAAGCTTTCTTT. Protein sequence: CASSLAGTENTEAFF.

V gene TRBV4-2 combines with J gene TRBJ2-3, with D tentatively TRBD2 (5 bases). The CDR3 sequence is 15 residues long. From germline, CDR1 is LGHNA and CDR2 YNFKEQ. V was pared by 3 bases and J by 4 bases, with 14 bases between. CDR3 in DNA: TGTGCCAGCAGCCAGCGCGGTGAGGGTCCAGATACGCAGTATTTT. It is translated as CASSQRGEGPDTQYF.

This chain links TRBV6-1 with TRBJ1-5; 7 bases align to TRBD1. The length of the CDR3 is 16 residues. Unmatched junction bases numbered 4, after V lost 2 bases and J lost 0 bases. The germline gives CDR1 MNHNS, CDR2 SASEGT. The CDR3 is CASSEWGQYSNQPQHF. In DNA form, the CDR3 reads TGTGCCAGCAGTGAATGGGGACAGTATAGCAATCAGCCCCAGCATTTT.

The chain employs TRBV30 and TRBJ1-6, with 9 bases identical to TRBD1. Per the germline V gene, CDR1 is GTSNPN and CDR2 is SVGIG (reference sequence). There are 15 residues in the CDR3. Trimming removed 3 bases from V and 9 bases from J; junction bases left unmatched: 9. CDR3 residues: CAWSRGQGSASPLHF. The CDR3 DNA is TGTGCCTGGAGCAGAGGACAGGGGTCTGCTTCACCCCTCCACTTT.

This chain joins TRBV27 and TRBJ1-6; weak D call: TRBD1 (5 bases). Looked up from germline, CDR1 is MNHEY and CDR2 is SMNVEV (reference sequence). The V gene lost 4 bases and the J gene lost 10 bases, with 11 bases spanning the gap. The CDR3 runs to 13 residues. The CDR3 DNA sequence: TGTGCCAGCAGTTCCGAGGGGCGCTCACCCCTCCACTTT. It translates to CASSSEGRSPLHF.

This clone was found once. The CDR3 bases are TGTGCCTGGAACGAGGGAACTAACTATGGCTACACCTTC. It yields the protein CAWNEGTNYGYTF. The chain links TRBV30 to TRBJ1-2, with unresolved D. The CDR3 sequence is 13 residues long. The V end lost 4 bases, the J end lost 0 bases, and 9 bases lay between the germline ends. Germline CDR1 is GTSNPN and CDR2 is SVGIG (reference sequence).

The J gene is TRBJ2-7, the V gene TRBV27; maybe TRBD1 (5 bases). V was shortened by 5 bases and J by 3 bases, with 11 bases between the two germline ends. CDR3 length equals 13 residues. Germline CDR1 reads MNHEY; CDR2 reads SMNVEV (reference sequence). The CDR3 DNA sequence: TGTGCCAGCAGTCCCTCGACAGACTACGAGCAGTACTTC. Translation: CASSPSTDYEQYF.

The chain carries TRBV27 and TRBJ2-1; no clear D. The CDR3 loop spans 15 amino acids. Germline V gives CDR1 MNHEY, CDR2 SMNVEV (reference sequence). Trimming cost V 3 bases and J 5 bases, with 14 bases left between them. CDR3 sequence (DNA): TGTGCCAGCAGTTTCCCATGGAGTGCTCACAATGAGCAGTTCTTC. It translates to CASSFPWSAHNEQFF.

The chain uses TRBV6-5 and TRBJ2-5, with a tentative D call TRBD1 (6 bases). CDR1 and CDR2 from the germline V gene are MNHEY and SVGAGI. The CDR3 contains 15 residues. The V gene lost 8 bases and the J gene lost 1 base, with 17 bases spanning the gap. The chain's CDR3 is CASGPGHPFQETQYF. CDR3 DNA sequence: TGTGCCAGCGGTCCGGGACACCCCTTCCAAGAGACCCAGTACTTC.

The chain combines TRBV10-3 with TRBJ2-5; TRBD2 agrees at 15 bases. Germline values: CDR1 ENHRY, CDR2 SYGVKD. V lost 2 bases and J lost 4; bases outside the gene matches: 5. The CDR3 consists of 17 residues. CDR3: CAISEPQGLAGGETQYF. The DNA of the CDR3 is TGTGCCATCAGTGAGCCCCAGGGACTAGCGGGGGGAGAGACCCAGTACTTC.

CDR3 residues: CASSLAGRYEQYF. The CDR3 nucleotides read TGTGCCAGCAGCTTAGCGGGGCGTTACGAGCAGTACTTC. The rearrangement joins TRBV7-9 to TRBJ2-7; D is perhaps TRBD1 (5 bases). Germline V gene lookup returns CDR1 SEHNR and CDR2 FQNEAQ (reference sequence). This CDR3 is built from 13 residues. V lost 0 bases to trimming and J lost 4 bases, with 7 bases between them.

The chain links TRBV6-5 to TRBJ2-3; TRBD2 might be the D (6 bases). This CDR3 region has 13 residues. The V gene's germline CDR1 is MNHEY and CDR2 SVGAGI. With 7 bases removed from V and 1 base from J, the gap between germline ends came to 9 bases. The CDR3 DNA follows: TGTGCCAGCACGTGGGGGGGCACAGATACGCAGTATTTT. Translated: CASTWGGTDTQYF.